A single sample gave rise to the 20 T cell receptor beta chains below, sequenced in a study of blood T cell repertoires in COVID-19 (TCRdb year 2020). Library preparation employed the immunoSEQ multiplex PCR assay. Not all clones reach the TCRdb copy of this immuneACCESS table, which keeps in-frame sequences only. Checked studies attribute under half of the gap to unresolved V genes and leave the rest unexplained. This sample has about 270,000 clones in its table, and 80% to 95% of those were observed once. 2.8% of the sample lies in the top ten. The sequencing input was PBMCs or T cells enriched from blood (not recorded which). These receptors were obtained from a man aged 35 to 55 who had been exposed to COVID-19.

The J gene is TRBJ2-5, the V gene TRBV28, with 8 nucleotides matching TRBD2. From germline, CDR1 is MDHEN and CDR2 SYDVKM. This CDR3 is 15 amino acids long. V lost 2 bases and J lost 1; bases outside the gene matches: 3. The CDR3 DNA is TGTGCCAGCAGTTTACTAGCGGGCGTCCAAGAGACCCAGTACTTC. It is translated as CASSLLAGVQETQYF. Full variable domain (rest looked up from reference TRBV28 and TRBJ2-5): DVKVTQSSRYLVKRTGEKVFLECVQDMDHENMFWYRQDPGLGLRLIYFSYDVKMKEKGDIPEGYSVSREKKERFSLILESASTNQTSMYLCASSLLAGVQETQYFGPGTRLLVL.

The chain is built from TRBV18 and TRBJ1-3, with D possibly TRBD1 on 5 matching bases. CDR3 size: 17 residues. Trimming removed 2 bases at V and 0 bases at J, with 14 bases between. Germline assignment: CDR1 KGHSH and CDR2 LQKENI. The CDR3 region is CASSPKTQGYSGNTIYF. CDR3 DNA: TGTGCCAGCTCACCAAAGACGCAGGGCTACTCTGGAAACACCATATATTTT.

V is TRBV27 and J is TRBJ2-3; possible D gene TRBD2, 6 bases. Trimming took off 4 bases at V and 2 bases at J, with 10 bases between the two ends. Per the germline V gene, CDR1 is MNHEY and CDR2 is SMNVEV (reference sequence). This CDR3 comprises 14 residues. Here the CDR3 DNA reads TGTGCCAGCAGTTGGAGGGAACCCACAGATACGCAGTATTTT. Translation: CASSWREPTDTQYF.

The chain links TRBV7-2 to TRBJ2-3; unclear D gene. CDR1 is SGHTA and CDR2 is FQGNSA in the germline V gene. V gave up 2 bases and J gave up 6 bases, with 9 bases separating them. The CDR3 is 13 amino acids. CDR3 bases: TGTGCCAGCAGCTTAAATTTGCGGGATACGCAGTATTTT. Amino acids: CASSLNLRDTQYF. The full variable domain, completed using reference TRBV7-2 and TRBJ2-3, is GAGVSQSPSNKVTEKGKDVELRCDPISGHTALYWYRQSLGQGLEFLIYFQGNSAPDKSGLPSDRFSAERTGGSVSTLTIQRTQQEDSAVYLCASSLNLRDTQYFGPGTRLTVL.

This chain joins TRBV12-3 or TRBV12-4 and TRBJ1-4; D possibly corresponds to TRBD1 (5 bases). CDR3 length: 13 residues. Between the trimmed V and J ends, which lost 3 bases and 7 bases, there was a span of 9 bases. The CDR3 is CASSLQGVEKLFF. In DNA, the CDR3 is TGTGCCAGCAGTTTGCAAGGGGTTGAAAAACTGTTTTTT.

J is TRBJ1-1 and V is TRBV28; D gene uncertain. CDR3 size: 14 residues. V was shortened by 8 bases and J by 0 bases, with 13 bases between the two germline ends. Germline V gene sequence: CDR1 MDHEN, CDR2 SYDVKM. The CDR3 DNA sequence: TGTGCCAGCGCTGAACAGTCGATGAACACTGAAGCTTTCTTT. The encoded protein is CASAEQSMNTEAFF. Variable domain in full (rest from reference TRBV28 and TRBJ1-1): DVKVTQSSRYLVKRTGEKVFLECVQDMDHENMFWYRQDPGLGLRLIYFSYDVKMKEKGDIPEGYSVSREKKERFSLILESASTNQTSMYLCASAEQSMNTEAFFGQGTRLTVV.

This sequence joins TRBV30 and TRBJ2-2; TRBD1 agrees at 7 bases. The junction had 4 bases not matched to a gene; V was cut back by 5 bases and J by 7 bases. CDR3 length: 12 amino acids. The germline gives CDR1 GTSNPN, CDR2 SVGIG (reference sequence). The chain's CDR3 is CAWRDSGGELFF. CDR3 DNA: TGTGCCTGGCGGGACAGCGGCGGGGAGCTGTTTTTT.

The DNA for the CDR3 is TGTGCCAGCAGTTTCGGGGATTCACCCCTCCACTTT. This encodes CASSFGDSPLHF. The rearrangement links TRBV27 to TRBJ1-6; D gene unclear. V lost 3 bases, J lost 8 bases, and 5 bases lay in between. Germline V gene sequence: CDR1 MNHEY, CDR2 SMNVEV (reference sequence). The CDR3 consists of 12 residues.

This chain connects TRBV7-6 to TRBJ2-1, with TRBD1 matching over 8 bases. The CDR3 sequence is 14 residues long. Germline V gene sequence: CDR1 SGHVS, CDR2 FNYEAQ. Trimming at V came to 5 bases and at J to 12 bases, leaving 12 bases not matched to a gene. Here the CDR3 reads CASSRIQGESRQFF. CDR3 nucleotide sequence: TGTGCCAGCAGCCGAATACAGGGGGAATCTAGGCAGTTCTTC.

As regards this clone: The sample contains more than one DNA sequence encoding this CDR3. V and J are TRBV19 and TRBJ2-2; no reliable D call. V was shortened by 1 base and J by 1 base, with 4 bases between the two germline ends. The CDR3 sequence is 14 residues long. CDR1 and CDR2 from the germline V gene are LNHDA and SQIVND (reference sequence). In DNA form, the CDR3 reads TGTGCCAGTAGTATAGGGCAGAACACCGGGGAGCTGTTTTTT. Its translation: CASSIGQNTGELFF.

The chain recombines TRBV28 with TRBJ1-2, with D maybe TRBD1 (5 bases). The V gene lost 5 bases and the J gene lost 2 bases, with 9 bases spanning the gap. Germline CDR1 MDHEN, CDR2 SYDVKM. This CDR3 has 13 amino acids. CDR3 sequence: CASSEQENYGYTF. CDR3 DNA: TGTGCCAGCAGTGAACAGGAAAACTATGGCTACACCTTC.

This chain links TRBV3-1 (or the pseudogene TRBV3-2) with TRBJ2-7; no definite D call. This CDR3 is built from 12 residues. Germline CDR1 reads LGHDT; CDR2 reads YNNKEL (reference sequence). Trimming stripped 1 base from V and 6 bases from J, with 7 bases between. The CDR3 nucleotides read TGTGCCAGCAGCCAAGCAGAACGCGAGCAGTACTTC. Translating it yields CASSQAEREQYF.

This rearrangement joins TRBV5-1 to TRBJ1-1, with 7 bases fitting TRBD1. The CDR3 runs 18 residues. CDR1 and CDR2 (germline): SGHRS, YFSETQ. J gave up 4 bases and V 2 bases, and 17 bases lay outside the gene matches. The CDR3 region has the DNA TGCGCCAGCAGCTTAAATCTAGGGGGCCGGATAATGGGCACTGAAGCTTTCTTT. This gives the protein CASSLNLGGRIMGTEAFF.

The rearrangement joins TRBV21-1 to TRBJ2-1; no check of the table's D call, TRBD1, against the DNA was made. TRBV21-1 is tagged as a pseudogene. The CDR3 totals 16 residues. In DNA form, the CDR3 reads TGTGCCAGCAGCAAAACACGGACAGGGACATACAATGAGCAGTTCTTC. Protein sequence: CASSKTRTGTYNEQFF.

The chain employs TRBV2 and TRBJ1-2, with D perhaps matching TRBD1 (5 bases). CDR3 length: 12 residues. Germline lookup yields CDR1 SNHLY and CDR2 FYNNEI. Deletions cut 10 bases from V and 4 bases from J, with 13 bases between. The CDR3 sequence is CATVEGVYGYTF. For the CDR3, the DNA is TGTGCCACCGTCGAAGGGGTCTATGGCTACACCTTC. The entire variable domain, with the rest obtained from reference TRBV2 and TRBJ1-2, is as follows: EPEVTQTPSHQVTQMGQEVILRCVPISNHLYFYWYRQILGQKVEFLVSFYNNEISEKSEIFDDQFSVERPDGSNFTLKIRSTKLEDSAMYFCATVEGVYGYTFGSGTRLTVV.

V gene TRBV14 combines with J gene TRBJ2-7, with TRBD2 identical over 15 bases. After removal of 4 bases from V and 4 bases from J, the junction contained 8 bases not matched to a gene. The CDR3 contains 17 residues. CDR1 is SGHDN, CDR2 FVKESK, per germline. The CDR3 sequence: CASSRLPGLAGGYEQYF. CDR3 nucleotides: TGTGCCAGCAGCCGATTACCGGGACTAGCGGGAGGTTACGAGCAGTACTTC.

The gene calls are TRBV27 and TRBJ1-1; TRBD1 aligns across 10 bases. CDR3 length: 15 amino acids. Germline CDR1 MNHEY, CDR2 SMNVEV (reference sequence). V shed 8 bases and J 1 base; nucleotides not matched to a gene: 7. The CDR3 DNA follows: TGTGCCAGCCGACAGGGGGCGCGAGGGAACACTGAAGCTTTCTTT. Translating it yields CASRQGARGNTEAFF.

V gene TRBV7-2 combines with J gene TRBJ1-1; the match to TRBD1 covers 9 bases. CDR3 length: 15 residues. J lost 3 bases, V lost 5 bases, and 7 bases had no gene match. CDR1 is SGHTA, CDR2 FQGNSA, per germline. CDR3 DNA: TGTGCCAGCAGCCCGGTACAGGGGGCAGACACTGAAGCTTTCTTT. This sequence encodes CASSPVQGADTEAFF.

The V gene is TRBV11-2, the J gene TRBJ2-1; perhaps TRBD2 as D (5 bases). CDR1 SGHAT and CDR2 FQNNGV come from the germline V gene. The CDR3 extends over 15 amino acids. Deletions cut 7 bases from V and 2 bases from J, with 15 bases between. The CDR3 nucleotides are TGTGCCAGCACCCTTGCGGGTACCACCTACAATGAGCAGTTCTTC. This gives the protein CASTLAGTTYNEQFF.

The CDR3 DNA follows: TGTGCCAGCAGCAAAGGTGTGGGACTAGCGGCCATCTACAATGAGCAGTTCTTC. Residues: CASSKGVGLAAIYNEQFF. V is TRBV21-1 and J is TRBJ2-1; whether TRBD2, the table's D call, matches the DNA was not checked. TRBV21-1 is a known pseudogene. The CDR3 loop spans 18 amino acids.